Following are 27 T cell receptor beta chains from one sample sequenced in a study of breast tumors, draining lymph nodes, adjacent tissues. In TCRdb, the multiplex PCR reads were re-called with MiXCR into one record per CDR3 protein. Of 15,000 to 17,000 distinct CDR3 sequences detected, about half appear once; the ten largest clones hold around 17%. The sequencing input was tumor-adjacent breast tissue. These receptors were obtained from a female donor with breast cancer. Some clones in this sample may be carry-over from other donors' samples.

This clonotype qualifies as medium-sized. The rearrangement joins TRBV20-1 to TRBJ1-2; possible D gene TRBD1, 5 bases. This CDR3 contains 13 residues. V was pared by 6 bases and J by 6 bases, with 17 bases between. Germline CDR1 is DFQATT and CDR2 is SNEGSKA (reference sequence). CDR3 amino acids: CSAGDVAGHGYTF. The CDR3 DNA follows: TGCAGTGCGGGGGACGTAGCGGGGCATGGCTACACCTTC.

This clonotype showed up many times. The rearrangement links TRBV5-1 to TRBJ2-1, with D unresolved. The CDR3 loop spans 13 amino acids. The germline CDR1 and CDR2 sequences are SGHRS and YFSETQ. The V end was cut by 0 bases, the J end by 3 bases, with 4 bases between. CDR3 protein: CASSLGVYNEQFF. In DNA, the CDR3 is TGCGCCAGCAGCTTGGGAGTCTACAATGAGCAGTTCTTC.

This clonotype ranks as medium-sized. The chain is built from TRBV27 and TRBJ2-5; a possible D gene is TRBD2 (5 bases). V dropped 9 bases and J dropped 5 bases, with 19 bases sitting between them. This CDR3 is built from 14 residues. CDR1 is MNHEY, CDR2 SMNVEV, per germline (reference sequence). Written as DNA, the CDR3 is TGTGCCAGTCGAAAACTTGGGGAGTGGGAGACCCAGTACTTC. Translated, it gives CASRKLGEWETQYF.

V usage is TRBV20-1 and J usage is TRBJ2-5; TRBD1 agrees at 10 bases. Germline V gene sequence: CDR1 DFQATT, CDR2 SNEGSKA (reference sequence). The CDR3 has 15 amino acids. The trim removed 5 bases at V and 5 bases at J, leaving 11 bases unmatched. The CDR3 DNA sequence: TGCAGTGCTCCCACCGCAGGGACAGGGGACGAGACCCAGTACTTC. It translates to CSAPTAGTGDETQYF.

The J gene is TRBJ1-4, the V gene TRBV7-8, with a possible D match to TRBD1 (5 bases). Germline values: CDR1 SGHVS, CDR2 FQNEAQ. V was cut by 2 bases and J by 5 bases, with 12 bases left in between. The CDR3 is 15 amino acids. CDR3 sequence (DNA): TGTGCCAGCAGCTTACAGCAGGGTCGCAATGAAAAACTGTTTTTT. Encoded protein: CASSLQQGRNEKLFF.

This clonotype showed up many times. The V and J genes are TRBV19 and TRBJ1-5; D is uncertain. The V end lost 5 bases, the J end lost 0 bases, and 11 bases lay between the germline ends. The CDR3 consists of 15 residues. Looked up from germline, CDR1 is LNHDA and CDR2 is SQIVND (reference sequence). The CDR3 sequence: CASSPRSDSNQPQHF. The CDR3 nucleotides read TGTGCCAGTAGTCCGAGGAGCGATAGCAATCAGCCCCAGCATTTT.

The chain uses TRBV11-2 and TRBJ2-6; D unresolved. Germline CDR1 and CDR2: SGHAT and FQNNGV. The CDR3 runs 15 residues. V lost 6 bases and J lost 6, with 15 bases in between. The CDR3 bases are TGTGCCAGCAGAGTACCAATCGCTGCGGCCAACGTCCTGACTTTC. Its protein is CASRVPIAAANVLTF. The full variable domain, with the rest looked up from reference TRBV11-2 and TRBJ2-6, is EAGVAQSPRYKIIEKRQSVAFWCNPISGHATLYWYQQILGQGPKLLIQFQNNGVVDDSQLPKDRFSAERLKGVDSTLKIQPAKLEDSAVYLCASRVPIAAANVLTFGAGSRLTVL.

V and J are TRBV10-3 and TRBJ1-5; D may be TRBD1 (6 bases). In germline, CDR1 is ENHRY, CDR2 SYGVKD. V lost 3 bases and J 11 bases, leaving 17 bases between the germline ends. The CDR3 consists of 14 residues. CDR3 sequence (DNA): TGTGCCATCAGTGATATAGGGGGAGCTGTGTCCCAGCATTTT. Protein: CAISDIGGAVSQHF.

This clonotype was recorded at least ten times. Given a much more abundant clone one base away, this may be a read error. The chain employs TRBV6-1 and TRBJ2-1, with 7 bases that match TRBD1. This CDR3 spans 17 amino acids. The germline gives CDR1 MNHNS, CDR2 SASEGT. The CDR3 region has the DNA TGTGCCAGCAGTCAAGCTGCGCGACAGGGTTTATACAATGAGCAGTTCTTC. Translated, it gives CASSQAARQGLYNEQFF.

This clonotype ranks as medium-sized. J is TRBJ1-6 and V is TRBV2; 8 nucleotides match TRBD1. The CDR3 runs 15 residues. Germline lookup yields CDR1 SNHLY and CDR2 FYNNEI. Trimming at V came to 7 bases and at J to 6 bases, leaving 8 bases not matched to a gene. CDR3 amino acids: CASNADRVSNSPLHF. In DNA form, the CDR3 reads TGTGCCAGCAACGCGGACAGGGTCTCTAATTCACCCCTCCACTTT.

This clonotype was seen many times. A much more abundant neighbour one base away suggests this may be a read error. The genes are TRBV6-5 and TRBJ2-2, with D unclear. CDR1 MNHEY and CDR2 SVGAGI come from the germline V gene. The CDR3 sequence is 15 residues long. V lost 6 bases and J lost 1, with 12 bases in between. DNA of the CDR3: TGTGCCAGCAGCCGACCAGAGGTGAACACCGGGGAGCTGTTTTTT. Translation gives CASSRPEVNTGELFF.

By frequency in the sample, this clonotype is medium-sized. The chain employs TRBV12-3 or TRBV12-4 and TRBJ1-3; TRBD1 agrees at 10 bases. The CDR3 is 15 amino acids. With 6 bases clipped from V and 7 bases from J, the junction kept 9 bases outside the gene matches. CDR3 region: CASSPRGDRGNTIYF. The CDR3 coding sequence is TGTGCCAGCAGCCCCCGGGGGGACAGGGGTAACACCATATATTTT.

V gene TRBV4-3 combines with J gene TRBJ1-5; D ambiguous. Trimming took off 0 bases at V and 5 bases at J, with 8 bases between the two ends. Germline V CDR1 and CDR2: LGHNA, YSLEER. This CDR3 comprises 14 residues. The CDR3 coding sequence is TGCGCCAGCAGCCAAGAGTCGGCAGATCAGCCCCAGCATTTT. Encoded protein: CASSQESADQPQHF.

On this clonotype: The missing conserved phenylalanine or tryptophan at the end of this CDR3 makes a read error likely. The limits of the CDR3 on the DNA are not certain, so only TCRdb's listed CDR3 is given. This rearrangement joins TRBV20-1 to TRBJ1-1. 11 amino acids form the CDR3, both terminal residues included. Germline CDR1 and CDR2: DFQATT and SNEGSKA (reference sequence). CDR3 loop: CSAIRNTEASC.

The CDR3, as DNA: TGTGCCAGCAGTTATCTAGCGGGAGGGCCTTCCGGGGAGCTGTTTTTT. Amino acid sequence: CASSYLAGGPSGELFF. The chain uses TRBV6-5 and TRBJ2-2; 12 nucleotides align to TRBD2. The CDR3 covers 16 residues. The germline CDR1 and CDR2 sequences are MNHEY and SVGAGI. Germline trimming cut 3 bases from V and 6 bases from J; bases unmatched to any gene: 5.

The V call is TRBV9, the J call TRBJ2-1; maybe TRBD1 (6 bases). This CDR3 is 14 amino acids long. The ends were cut back, 3 bases at V and 9 bases at J, with 16 bases in the middle. From germline, CDR1 is SGDLS and CDR2 YYNGEE. Written as DNA, the CDR3 is TGTGCCAGCAGCGCTGGGACATCCGTTTTTGAGCAGTTCTTC. Its protein is CASSAGTSVFEQFF.

This clonotype occurred many times. This chain uses TRBV10-3 with TRBJ1-1; maybe TRBD1 (5 bases). The germline CDR1 and CDR2 sequences are ENHRY and SYGVKD. V lost 3 bases, J lost 0 bases, and 14 bases lay in between. The CDR3 length is 16 residues. CDR3: CAISDQWGGLNTEAFF. The CDR3, as DNA: TGTGCCATCAGTGATCAATGGGGGGGATTGAACACTGAAGCTTTCTTT.

This rearrangement joins TRBV5-8 to TRBJ1-1; the D gene is possibly TRBD1 (6 bases). The CDR3 is made up of 16 amino acids. Deletions cut 0 bases from V and 4 bases from J, with 16 bases between. In germline, CDR1 is SGHTS, CDR2 YDEGEE. The CDR3 loop is CASSLGWGQVSTEAFF. The CDR3 DNA reads TGTGCCAGCAGCTTGGGTTGGGGGCAAGTGAGCACTGAAGCTTTCTTT.

The chain carries TRBV5-5 and TRBJ2-3; 8 bases agree with TRBD2. J was trimmed by 2 bases and V by 6 bases; bases with no gene match: 5. CDR3 size: 14 residues. The germline gives CDR1 SGHKS, CDR2 YYEKEE (reference sequence). In nucleotides, the CDR3 is TGTGCCAGCAACGTAGCGGGATACACAGATACGCAGTATTTT. Protein product: CASNVAGYTDTQYF.

The rearrangement joins TRBV10-3 to TRBJ2-2, with TRBD2 matching 8 bases. J lost 6 bases, V lost 6 bases, and 6 bases had no gene match. The CDR3 has 14 residues. Per germline, CDR1 ENHRY and CDR2 SYGVKD. CDR3 sequence: CAISGRALAGELFF. In DNA form, the CDR3 reads TGTGCCATCAGCGGGAGGGCCCTCGCCGGGGAGCTGTTTTTT.

This clonotype showed up just once. CDR3 sequence: CASSPEWALSYNEQFF. The CDR3 DNA reads TGTGCCAGCAGCCCCGAGTGGGCCCTCTCCTACAATGAGCAGTTCTTC. The V and J genes are TRBV7-2 and TRBJ2-1, with D uncertain. CDR1 is SGHTA and CDR2 is FQGNSA in the germline V gene. The ends were cut back, 5 bases at V and 0 bases at J, with 14 bases in the middle. The length of the CDR3 is 16 residues.

In its sample, this clonotype was seen many times. The rearrangement joins TRBV7-9 to TRBJ2-5; TRBD1 aligns across 8 bases. CDR3 length: 15 amino acids. Per the germline V gene, CDR1 is SEHNR and CDR2 is FQNEAQ (reference sequence). V lost 7 bases, J lost 5 bases, and 12 bases stayed unmatched. The CDR3 loop reads CASIPQGVPGETQYF. The CDR3 DNA is TGTGCCAGCATCCCACAGGGGGTCCCGGGGGAGACCCAGTACTTC.

This chain's CDR3 is CASTRTGGVYGYTF. The CDR3 nucleotides read TGTGCCAGCACCAGGACAGGGGGCGTCTATGGCTACACCTTC. The V and J genes are TRBV12-3 or TRBV12-4 and TRBJ1-2; the match to TRBD1 covers 11 bases. The V gene end was trimmed by 7 bases and the J gene end by 4 bases; junction bases not matched to a gene: 5. This CDR3 region has 14 residues.

The chain uses TRBV19 and TRBJ2-1, with 15 bases that match TRBD2. Unmatched junction bases numbered 8, after V lost 6 bases and J lost 5 bases. Germline CDR1 reads LNHDA; CDR2 reads SQIVND (reference sequence). The CDR3 is 17 amino acids. The CDR3 protein is CASRPSGTSGRNNEQFF. DNA of the CDR3: TGTGCCAGTAGGCCGTCCGGGACTAGCGGGAGGAACAATGAGCAGTTCTTC.

This clonotype was seen at least ten times. The chain combines TRBV7-9 with TRBJ2-1; 7 bases fit TRBD2. The junction had 4 bases not matched to a gene; V was cut back by 5 bases and J by 0 bases. The length of the CDR3 is 15 residues. Germline CDR1 SEHNR, CDR2 FQNEAQ (reference sequence). For the CDR3, the DNA is TGTGCCAGCAGCCTTAGGACTAGCTCCTACAATGAGCAGTTCTTC. This codes for CASSLRTSSYNEQFF.

This clonotype occurred many times. Compared with germline, one end of the junction differs, possibly owing to a read error. The chain uses TRBV6-1 and TRBJ2-1; tentative D call: TRBD2 (5 bases). The CDR3 is 15 residues long. Germline CDR1 reads MNHNS; CDR2 reads SASEGT. CDR3 sequence (DNA): TGTGCCAGCAGTCAACGACGGGGAACCCCTTCGAGTAATATTTTC. It specifies CASSQRRGTPSSNIF.

The genes are TRBV4-3 and TRBJ2-7; 11 bases are a match to TRBD1. The CDR3 consists of 16 residues. The trim removed 4 bases at V and 5 bases at J, leaving 10 bases unmatched. CDR1 and CDR2 (germline): LGHNA, YSLEER. The CDR3 here is CASSLEMDRGQDEQYF. The CDR3 region has the DNA TGCGCCAGCAGCCTAGAGATGGACAGGGGGCAGGACGAGCAGTACTTC.